This TCR beta chain is from a study of neurological immune-mediated disorders. Time point given: longitudinal time-point 2. The CDR3 is made up of 19 amino acids. Losses at the gene ends were 4 bases for V and 5 bases for J; bases not matched to a gene: 12. The germline V gene has CDR1 SGHDT and CDR2 YYEEEE. TCRdb itself ran the 5' RACE reads through MiXCR, one entry per CDR3 protein. The sample lists approximately 89,000 distinct CDR3 sequences, less than 15% occurring once. The sample taken for sequencing was PBMCs. This TCR derives from a female donor with HTLV-1-associated myelopathy (HAM/TSP). The chain has TRBV5-6 and TRBJ2-1, with TRBD2 matching 16 bases. CDR3 in amino acids: CASSTGTSGGDYPHNEQFF. CDR3 bases: TGTGCCAGCAGCACCGGGACTAGCGGGGGGGATTATCCCCACAATGAGCAGTTCTTC.